This TCR beta chain was observed in a study of blood T cells in healthy people across ages. V was shortened by 3 bases and J by 2 bases, with 16 bases between the two germline ends. The germline gives CDR1 GTSNPN, CDR2 SVGIG (reference sequence). The length of the CDR3 is 15 residues. Then a second PCR, running about 7 to 11 cycles, was carried out with a sample-barcoded 5' primer and a J-beta primer mix. MiXCR, applied by TCRdb to the 5' RACE reads, yields one record per CDR3 protein. Of roughly 790,000 distinct CDR3 sequences detected, roughly 41% appear once; the ten largest clones hold about 20%.

The sequenced sample consisted of blood. This receptor was identified in a woman aged 55-69 years in good health. The chain couples TRBV30 to TRBJ1-1; tentatively, D is TRBD1 (5 bases). The CDR3 DNA is TGTGCCTGGAGGCCCGGGGCGAAACTAAACACTGAAGCTTTCTTT. Its protein product is CAWRPGAKLNTEAFF.